One T cell receptor (beta chain) is described in this entry. The data stem from a study of CD8 T cells in Susac syndrome. An input of about 0.45 to 1 ug of RNA was subjected to reverse transcription using random hexamers. Across 54 Vbeta and 13 Jbeta, immunoSEQ multiplex PCR amplified TCR beta CDR3. TCRdb fed the immunoSEQ multiplex PCR reads into MiXCR, producing one record per CDR3 protein. Found here are 150,000 to 200,000 distinct CDR3 sequences, approximately 96% of them singletons; the top ten hold roughly 0.16%. Germline values: CDR1 DFQATT, CDR2 SNEGSKA (reference sequence). Trimming removed 5 bases from V and 0 bases from J; junction bases left unmatched: 8. The CDR3 spans 16 residues. High-throughput TCR beta sequencing covered peripheral CD8+ and CD4+ T cells. FACS was used to enrich TEMRA cells, whereas the CD8+ and CD4+ T cells were obtained by negative isolation.

The receptor was derived from a human donor with multiple sclerosis. The V and J genes are TRBV20-1 and TRBJ1-1, with TRBD1 identical over 11 bases. The specimen sequenced was CD8+ T cells from PBMCs. The CDR3: CSAPPDRGRVNTEAFF. CDR3 in DNA: TGCAGTGCTCCACCGGACAGGGGGCGAGTGAACACTGAAGCTTTCTTT.